This T cell receptor (beta chain) was identified during a study of cytomegalovirus exposure and HLA in healthy donors. Study results and caveats: Exclusion applied to some V segments, including TRBV6-2 and TRBV6-3, as they were indistinguishable.

PCR was performed using 60 Vbeta and 13 Jbeta primers. Clones were read by immunoSEQ multiplex PCR, and TCRdb kept only the in-frame ones, dropping some. Found here are 150,000 or so clones, 82% of them singletons; the top ten hold 5% to 7.5%. About this clone: Its antigen remains unknown.

The trim removed 3 bases at V and 8 bases at J, leaving 16 bases unmatched. Germline CDR1 PRHDT, CDR2 FYEKMQ (reference sequence). The length of the CDR3 is 18 residues. The genes are TRBV13 and TRBJ1-6; 7 positions agree with TRBD1. The receptor comes from a woman in her fifties or sixties in good health and CMV-seropositive. The sample consisted of PBMCs. The CDR3 DNA sequence: TGTGCCAGCAGCTTCTCCGGGACAGACCCCAGGCAGGATTCACCCCTCCACTTT. Translated, it gives CASSFSGTDPRQDSPLHF.